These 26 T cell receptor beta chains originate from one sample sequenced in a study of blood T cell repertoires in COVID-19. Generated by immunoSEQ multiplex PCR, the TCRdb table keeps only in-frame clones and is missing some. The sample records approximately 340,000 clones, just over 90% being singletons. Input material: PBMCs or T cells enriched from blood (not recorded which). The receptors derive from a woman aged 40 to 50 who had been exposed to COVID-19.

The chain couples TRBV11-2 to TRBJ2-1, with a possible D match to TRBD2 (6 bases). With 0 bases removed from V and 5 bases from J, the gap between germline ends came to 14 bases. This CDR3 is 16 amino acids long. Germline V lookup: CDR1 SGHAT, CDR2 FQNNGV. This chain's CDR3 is CASSLEVLARNNEQFF. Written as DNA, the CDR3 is TGTGCCAGCAGCTTAGAGGTCCTAGCGAGAAACAATGAGCAGTTCTTC. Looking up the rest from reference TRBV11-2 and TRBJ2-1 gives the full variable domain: EAGVAQSPRYKIIEKRQSVAFWCNPISGHATLYWYQQILGQGPKLLIQFQNNGVVDDSQLPKDRFSAERLKGVDSTLKIQPAKLEDSAVYLCASSLEVLARNNEQFFGPGTRLTVL.

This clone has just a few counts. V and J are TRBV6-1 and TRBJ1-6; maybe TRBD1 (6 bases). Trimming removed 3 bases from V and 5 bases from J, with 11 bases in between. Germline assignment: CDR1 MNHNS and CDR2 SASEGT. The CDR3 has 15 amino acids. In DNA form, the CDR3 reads TGTGCCAGCAGTGACAGGGGAAGGGATAATTCACCCCTCCACTTT. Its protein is CASSDRGRDNSPLHF.

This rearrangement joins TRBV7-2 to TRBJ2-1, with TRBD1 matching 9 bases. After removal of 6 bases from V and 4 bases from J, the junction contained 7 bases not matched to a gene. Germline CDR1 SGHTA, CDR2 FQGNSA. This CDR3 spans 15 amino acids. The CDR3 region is CASRDRQGGYNEQFF. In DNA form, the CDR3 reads TGTGCCAGCAGAGACCGACAGGGGGGTTACAATGAGCAGTTCTTC. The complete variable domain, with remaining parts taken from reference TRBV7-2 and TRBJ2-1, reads GAGVSQSPSNKVTEKGKDVELRCDPISGHTALYWYRQSLGQGLEFLIYFQGNSAPDKSGLPSDRFSAERTGGSVSTLTIQRTQQEDSAVYLCASRDRQGGYNEQFFGPGTRLTVL.

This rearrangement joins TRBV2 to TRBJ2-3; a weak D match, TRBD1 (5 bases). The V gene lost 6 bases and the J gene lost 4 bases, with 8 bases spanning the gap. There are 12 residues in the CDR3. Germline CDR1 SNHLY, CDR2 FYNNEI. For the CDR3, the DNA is TGTGCCAGCAGACTGACAGCAGATACGCAGTATTTT. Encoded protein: CASRLTADTQYF.

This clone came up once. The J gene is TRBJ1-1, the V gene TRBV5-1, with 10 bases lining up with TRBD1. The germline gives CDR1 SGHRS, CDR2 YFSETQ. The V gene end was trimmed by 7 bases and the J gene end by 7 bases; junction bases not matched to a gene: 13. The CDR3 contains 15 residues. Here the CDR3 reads CASSGQGVGLGEAFF. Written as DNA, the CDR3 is TGCGCCAGCTCCGGACAGGGGGTAGGTCTAGGTGAAGCTTTCTTT.

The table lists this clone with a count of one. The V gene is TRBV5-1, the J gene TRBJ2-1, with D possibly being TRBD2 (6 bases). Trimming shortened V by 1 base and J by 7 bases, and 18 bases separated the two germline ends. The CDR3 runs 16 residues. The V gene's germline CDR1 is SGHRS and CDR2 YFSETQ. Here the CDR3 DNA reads TGCGCCAGCAGCTTGTTTCCCGGGGGTACGGGGAATGAGCAGTTCTTC. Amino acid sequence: CASSLFPGGTGNEQFF.

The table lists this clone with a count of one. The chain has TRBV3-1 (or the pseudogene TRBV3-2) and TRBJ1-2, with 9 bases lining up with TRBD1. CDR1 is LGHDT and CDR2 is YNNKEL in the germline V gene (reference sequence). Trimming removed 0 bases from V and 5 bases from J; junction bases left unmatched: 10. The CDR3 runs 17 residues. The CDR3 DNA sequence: TGTGCCAGCAGCCAAGAACGCACAGGGGGCGTAGGGTATGGCTACACCTTC. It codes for CASSQERTGGVGYGYTF.

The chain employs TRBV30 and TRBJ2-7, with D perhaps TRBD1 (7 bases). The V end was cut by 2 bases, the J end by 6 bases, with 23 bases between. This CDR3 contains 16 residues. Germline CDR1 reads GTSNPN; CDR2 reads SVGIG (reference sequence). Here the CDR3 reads CAWSRGGGGPLREQYF. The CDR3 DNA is TGTGCCTGGAGTAGGGGAGGAGGGGGCCCCCTCCGCGAGCAGTACTTC.

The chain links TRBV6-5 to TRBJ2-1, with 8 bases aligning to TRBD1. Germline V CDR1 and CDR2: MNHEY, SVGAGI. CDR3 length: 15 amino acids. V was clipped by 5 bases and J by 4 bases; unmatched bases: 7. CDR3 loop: CASSTTGGYYNEQFF. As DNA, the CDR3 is TGTGCCAGCAGTACAACAGGGGGTTATTACAATGAGCAGTTCTTC.

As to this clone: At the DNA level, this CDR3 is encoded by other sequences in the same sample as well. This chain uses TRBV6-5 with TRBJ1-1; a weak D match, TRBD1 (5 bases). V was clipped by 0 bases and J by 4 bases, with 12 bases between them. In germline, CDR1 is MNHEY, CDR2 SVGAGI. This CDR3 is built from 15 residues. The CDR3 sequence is CASSYSGGVGTEAFF. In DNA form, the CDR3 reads TGTGCCAGCAGTTACTCGGGAGGGGTTGGCACTGAAGCTTTCTTT.

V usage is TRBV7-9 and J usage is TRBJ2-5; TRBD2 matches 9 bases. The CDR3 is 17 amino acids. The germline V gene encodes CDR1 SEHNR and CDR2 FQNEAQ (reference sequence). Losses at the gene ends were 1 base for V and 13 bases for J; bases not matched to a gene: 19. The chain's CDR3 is CASSLGAHTSGRETPYF. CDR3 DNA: TGTGCCAGCAGCTTAGGCGCCCATACTAGCGGGCGCGAAACTCCGTACTTC. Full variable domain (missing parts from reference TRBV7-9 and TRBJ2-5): DTGVSQNPRHKITKRGQNVTFRCDPISEHNRLYWYRQTLGQGPEFLTYFQNEAQLEKSRLLSDRFSAERPKGSFSTLEIQRTEQGDSAMYLCASSLGAHTSGRETPYFGPGTRLLVL.

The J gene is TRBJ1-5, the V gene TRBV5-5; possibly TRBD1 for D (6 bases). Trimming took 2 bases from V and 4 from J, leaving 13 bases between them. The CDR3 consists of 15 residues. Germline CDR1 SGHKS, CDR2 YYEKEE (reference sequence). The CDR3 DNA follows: TGTGCCAGCAGCTTTACAGGGTCCTCAAATCAGCCCCAGCATTTT. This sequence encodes CASSFTGSSNQPQHF.

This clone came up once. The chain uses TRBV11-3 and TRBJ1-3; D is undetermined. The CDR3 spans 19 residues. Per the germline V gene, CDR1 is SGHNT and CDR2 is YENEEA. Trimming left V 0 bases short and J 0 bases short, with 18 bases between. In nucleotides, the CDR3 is TGTGCCAGCAGCTTAGATCTTGGACTTACCCTAAGCTCTGGAAACACCATATATTTT. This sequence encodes CASSLDLGLTLSSGNTIYF.

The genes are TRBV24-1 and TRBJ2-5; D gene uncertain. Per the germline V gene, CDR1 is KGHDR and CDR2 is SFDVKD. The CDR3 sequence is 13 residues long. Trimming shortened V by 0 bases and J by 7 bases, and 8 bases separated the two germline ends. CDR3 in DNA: TGTGCCACCAGTGATTTGGCGGAACGGACCCAGTACTTC. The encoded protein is CATSDLAERTQYF.

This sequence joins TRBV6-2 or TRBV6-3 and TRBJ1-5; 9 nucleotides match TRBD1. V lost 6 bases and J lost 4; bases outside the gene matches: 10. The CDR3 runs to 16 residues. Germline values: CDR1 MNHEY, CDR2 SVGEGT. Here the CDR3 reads CASSYPGTGRNQPQHF. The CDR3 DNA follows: TGTGCCAGCAGCTATCCGGGGACAGGGCGGAATCAGCCCCAGCATTTT.

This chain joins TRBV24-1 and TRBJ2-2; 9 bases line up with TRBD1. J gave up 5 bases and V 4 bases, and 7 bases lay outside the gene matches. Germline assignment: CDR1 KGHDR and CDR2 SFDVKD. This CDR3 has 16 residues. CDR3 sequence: CATSDPTGGRTGELFF. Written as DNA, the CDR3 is TGTGCCACCAGTGACCCGACAGGGGGAAGGACCGGGGAGCTGTTTTTT.

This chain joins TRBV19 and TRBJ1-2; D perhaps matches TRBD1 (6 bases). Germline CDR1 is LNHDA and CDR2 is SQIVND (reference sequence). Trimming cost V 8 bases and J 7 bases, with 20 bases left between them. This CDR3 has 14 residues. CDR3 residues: CASRQGSQSPGYTF. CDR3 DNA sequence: TGTGCCAGTCGCCAGGGGTCGCAATCCCCTGGCTACACCTTC.

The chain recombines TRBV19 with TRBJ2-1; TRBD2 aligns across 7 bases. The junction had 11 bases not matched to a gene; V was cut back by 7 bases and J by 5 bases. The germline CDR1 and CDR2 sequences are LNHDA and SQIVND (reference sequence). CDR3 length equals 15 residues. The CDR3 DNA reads TGTGCCAGTACCTCAGCGGGGCTCCAGGACAATGAGCAGTTCTTC. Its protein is CASTSAGLQDNEQFF.

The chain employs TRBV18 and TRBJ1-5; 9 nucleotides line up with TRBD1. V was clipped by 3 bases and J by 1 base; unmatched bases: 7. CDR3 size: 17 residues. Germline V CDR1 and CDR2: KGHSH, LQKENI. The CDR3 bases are TGTGCCAGCTCACCCGGGACAGGGTACAGAAGCAATCAGCCCCAGCATTTT. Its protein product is CASSPGTGYRSNQPQHF.

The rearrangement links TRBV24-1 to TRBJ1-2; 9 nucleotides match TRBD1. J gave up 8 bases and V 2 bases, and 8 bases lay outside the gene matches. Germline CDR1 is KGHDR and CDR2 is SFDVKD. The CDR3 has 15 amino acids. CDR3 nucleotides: TGTGCCACCAGTGATTCACGTACAGGGGGCAGGGGCTACACCTTC. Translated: CATSDSRTGGRGYTF.

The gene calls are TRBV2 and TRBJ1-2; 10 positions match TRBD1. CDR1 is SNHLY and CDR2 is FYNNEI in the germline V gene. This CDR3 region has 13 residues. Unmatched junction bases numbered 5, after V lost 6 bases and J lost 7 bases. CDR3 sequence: CASRADRGTGYTF. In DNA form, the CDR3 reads TGTGCCAGCAGGGCGGACAGGGGGACTGGCTACACCTTC. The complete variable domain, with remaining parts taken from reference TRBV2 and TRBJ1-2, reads EPEVTQTPSHQVTQMGQEVILRCVPISNHLYFYWYRQILGQKVEFLVSFYNNEISEKSEIFDDQFSVERPDGSNFTLKIRSTKLEDSAMYFCASRADRGTGYTFGSGTRLTVV.

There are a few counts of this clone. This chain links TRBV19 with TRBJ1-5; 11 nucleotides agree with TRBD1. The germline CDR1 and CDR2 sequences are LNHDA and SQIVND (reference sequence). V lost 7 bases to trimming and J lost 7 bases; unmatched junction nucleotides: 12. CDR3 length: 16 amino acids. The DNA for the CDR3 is TGTGCCAGTATGGGGGCCCGGACAGGGGGCCGGCAGCCCCAGCATTTT. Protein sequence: CASMGARTGGRQPQHF.

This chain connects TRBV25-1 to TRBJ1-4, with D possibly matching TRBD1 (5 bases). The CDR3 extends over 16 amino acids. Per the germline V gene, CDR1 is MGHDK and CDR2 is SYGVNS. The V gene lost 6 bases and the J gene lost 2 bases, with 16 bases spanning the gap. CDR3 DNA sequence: TGTGCCAGCAGCGCCTCAGGGTTTCCCACTAATGAAAAACTGTTTTTT. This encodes CASSASGFPTNEKLFF.

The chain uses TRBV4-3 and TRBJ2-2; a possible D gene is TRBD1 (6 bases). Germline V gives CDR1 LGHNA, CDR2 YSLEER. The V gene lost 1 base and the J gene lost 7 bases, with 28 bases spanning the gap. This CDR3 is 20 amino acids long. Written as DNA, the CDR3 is TGCGCCAGCAGCCAAGTATATCTTGTCAGGGGATTTCAACGGAACGGGGAGCTGTTTTTT. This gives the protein CASSQVYLVRGFQRNGELFF.

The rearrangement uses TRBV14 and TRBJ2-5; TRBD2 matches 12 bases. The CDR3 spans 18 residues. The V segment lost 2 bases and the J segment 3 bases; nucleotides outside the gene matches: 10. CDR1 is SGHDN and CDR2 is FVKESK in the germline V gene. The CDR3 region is CASSQPSRLAGVEETQYF. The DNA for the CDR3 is TGTGCCAGCAGCCAACCGAGCCGACTAGCGGGAGTCGAAGAGACCCAGTACTTC.

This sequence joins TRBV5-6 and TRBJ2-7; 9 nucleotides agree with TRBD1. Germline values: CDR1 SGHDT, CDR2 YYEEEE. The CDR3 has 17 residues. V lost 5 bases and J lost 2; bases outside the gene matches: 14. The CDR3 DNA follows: TGTGCCAGCAGTTTTAACTGGGACAGGGCTTTCACCTACGAGCAGTACTTC. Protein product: CASSFNWDRAFTYEQYF. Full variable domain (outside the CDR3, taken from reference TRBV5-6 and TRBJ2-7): DAGVTQSPTHLIKTRGQQVTLRCSPKSGHDTVSWYQQALGQGPQFIFQYYEEEERQRGNFPDRFSGHQFPNYSSELNVNALLLGDSALYLCASSFNWDRAFTYEQYFGPGTRLTVT.